The 5 T cell receptor beta chains below come from one sample, sequenced in a study of primary melanoma T cells and metastatic recurrence (dated by TCRdb to 2020 to 2022). Library preparation used the immunoSEQ multiplex PCR assay. TCRdb took this table from immuneACCESS and kept in-frame rearrangements with V and J called. Such tables lack part of the clones; where checked against another copy, unresolved V genes explain under half of the gap, and the rest is unexplained. This sample gives 200 to 250 clones in total; 83% of them show up just once. Together, the top ten hold under 20% of the sample. The sample was melanoma tumor tissue. Receptor source: a human donor with melanoma.

V is TRBV19 and J is TRBJ2-7, with no clear D. The CDR3 has 11 residues. Trimming shortened V by 5 bases and J by 3 bases, and 5 bases separated the two germline ends. Germline CDR1 reads LNHDA; CDR2 reads SQIVND (reference sequence). The CDR3 coding sequence is TGTGCCAGTAGTGCGAACTACGAGCAGTACTTC. Translated, it gives CASSANYEQYF.

The chain has TRBV29-1 and TRBJ1-1; D not certain. Germline V gene data show CDR1 as SQVTM and CDR2 as ANQGSEA. The CDR3 has 15 residues. Trimming stripped 4 bases from V and 0 bases from J, with 15 bases between. The CDR3 nucleotides are TGCAGCGTTGTCCCGAATATGGTCATGAACACTGAAGCTTTCTTT. Translated, it gives CSVVPNMVMNTEAFF.

As regards this clone: The junction differs from germline at one of its ends, possibly a read error. The chain couples TRBV15 to TRBJ2-7; 10 bases are shared with TRBD1. Germline-derived CDR1 and CDR2 are LNHNV and YYDKDF (reference sequence). The CDR3 totals 15 residues. CDR3 coding DNA: TGTGCCAGCAGCTCCCGTGGGACAGGGGTGTACGAGCAGTACTTC. Amino acid sequence: CASSSRGTGVYEQYF.

This clone has only one observation. The chain has TRBV5-8 and TRBJ1-5; D is unresolved. This CDR3 contains 13 residues. The germline V gene encodes CDR1 SGHTS and CDR2 YDEGEE. The V gene lost 4 bases and the J gene lost 4 bases, with 9 bases spanning the gap. The CDR3 region is CASSPDLNQPQHF. CDR3 nucleotide sequence: TGTGCCAGCAGCCCAGACTTGAATCAGCCCCAGCATTTT.

CDR3 loop: CASSRTSGESDTQYF. The DNA of the CDR3 is TGTGCCAGCTCCCGGACTAGCGGAGAGTCAGATACGCAGTATTTT. This chain uses TRBV19 with TRBJ2-3; 10 bases line up with TRBD2. Germline CDR1 LNHDA, CDR2 SQIVND (reference sequence). The CDR3 loop spans 15 amino acids. J lost 4 bases, V lost 9 bases, and 10 bases had no gene match.